This entry features one T cell receptor (beta chain) sequence. It has no known antigen specificity. No qualities accompany the bases; no much larger clone lies one base away. This specimen's time point label, interpreted: about 28 days (+/-7) after the second vaccine dose. Because spike-specific TCR depth and breadth did not differ between the two schedules, AZD1222 recipients who got a second dose at roughly 4 weeks were pooled with those who got a second dose at roughly 12 weeks. Vaccinee samples came from UK trials COV001 and COV002, including a single-blind randomized controlled phase 2/3 trial of AZD1222 (ChAdOx1 nCoV-19) in healthy adults. For TCRbeta chain sequencing, PBMC samples were collected from trial participants at day 0 and at day 28 after the second dose. This sample was included in a study of T cell responses to AZD1222 COVID-19 vaccine (dated by TCRdb to the early 2020s). Describing the broader study: A total of approximately 240 trial participants underwent TCR sequencing, of whom under 220 had received two doses of AZD1222 and about 25 had received two doses of the MenACWY control vaccine. Trial participants were enrolled by age into 18-55, 56-69 and 70-plus year subgroups, with approximately 150, 28 and 58 TCR-sequenced participants respectively. Here is what the overall study found, with its caveats: Participants were mostly white British and included more females than males, and it was suggested by the authors that clonal diversity may have been underestimated. The vaccine-associated CD4 TCRs covered the entire spike protein, and the dominant responses fell in regions 160-218 and 743-854. The 56-69-year group was small, and its depth increase did not reach significance, likely because of low power. Because no day 14 peak-response samples were available, repertoires were characterized only after the peak T cell response. Reportedly, close to half of the unique spike-specific TCRs recognized epitopes lying outside the regions that are mutated in the B.1.351 and B.1.1.7 variants. After two AZD1222 doses, spike-specific TCR breadth and depth were significantly higher than at day 0 and than in MenACWY recipients. Conclusions about previously exposed vaccinees are limited because only a handful of AZD1222 recipients were SARS-CoV-2 seropositive at baseline.

The CDR3 regions of human TCRbeta chains were analyzed by immunosequencing. Per the authors' processing: Repertoire TCRs were checked for matches against a reference library of SARS-CoV-2-specific TCRs that had been generated using the MIRA antigen-specificity platform. Breadth meant the fraction of unique TCRs that were SARS-CoV-2-associated, whereas depth meant the fraction of total T cells that were SARS-CoV-2-associated. Each spike-specific TCR was assigned to its reactive spike region and to a CD4 or CD8 class using the MIRA data. Log10-transformed breadth and depth values were compared by one-way ANOVA with Sidak's multiple comparisons tests. TCRdb stores this immuneACCESS table with in-frame sequences only. Part of the clones is absent; in the studies checked, under half of the shortfall reflects unresolved V genes, and no reason is known for the rest. V and J calls plus clone size are reproduced from that table; the DNA served to infer D and trimming. Within this sample are approximately 140,000 clones, with roughly nine tenths of them counted one time only. The ten largest clones represent about 4% of the sample.

The germline V gene (reference sequence) supplies CDR1 LNHDA and CDR2 SQIVND. The CDR3 covers 16 residues, taking in both the cysteine and the phenylalanine. Just the 48-base CDR3 DNA is kept, in frame starting at base 1. V and J are trimmed by 7 bases and 5 bases, and the gene matches miss 15 bases of the junction. The chain joins TRBV19 to TRBJ2-3, with TRBD1 identical over 7 junction bases. This receptor was taken from an adult who received the AZD1222 COVID-19 vaccine. Source: peripheral blood, taken 28 days after the second AZD1222 dose. The nucleotide sequence reads as follows: TGTGCCAGTACCATCCACCGGGACAGAAGCCGAGATACGCAGTATTTT. This codes for CASTIHRDRSRDTQYF. The variable domain in full, with residues beyond the CDR3 obtained from the reference TRBV19 and TRBJ2-3 genes, is DGGITQSPKYLFRKEGQNVTLSCEQNLNHDAMYWYRQDPGQGLRLIYYSQIVNDFQKGDIAEGYSVSREKKESFPLTVTSAQKNPTAFYLCASTIHRDRSRDTQYFGPGTRLTVL.